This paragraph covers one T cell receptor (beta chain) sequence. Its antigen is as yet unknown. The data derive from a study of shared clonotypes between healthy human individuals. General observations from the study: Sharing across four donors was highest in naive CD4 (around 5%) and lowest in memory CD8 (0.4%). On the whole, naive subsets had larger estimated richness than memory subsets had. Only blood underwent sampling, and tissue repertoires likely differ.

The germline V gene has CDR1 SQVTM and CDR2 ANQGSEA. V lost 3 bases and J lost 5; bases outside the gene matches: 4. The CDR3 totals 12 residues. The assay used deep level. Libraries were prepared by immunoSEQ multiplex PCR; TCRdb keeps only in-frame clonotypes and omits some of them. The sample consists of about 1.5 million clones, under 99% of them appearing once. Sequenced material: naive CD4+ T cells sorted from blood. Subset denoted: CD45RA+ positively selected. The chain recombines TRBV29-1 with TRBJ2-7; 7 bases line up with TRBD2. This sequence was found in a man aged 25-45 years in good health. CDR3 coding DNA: TGCAGCGTTGAGGTGGGAGGGCACGAGCAGTACTTC. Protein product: CSVEVGGHEQYF.